This T cell receptor beta chain was obtained from a study of T cell responses to AZD1222 COVID-19 vaccine. Study-wide results and caveats: Of spike-specific TCRs, nearly half reportedly target regions left unmutated in variants. At baseline, just 5 or 6 AZD1222 recipients tested seropositive.

The CDR3 length is 15 residues. Germline V gene sequence: CDR1 SGHRS, CDR2 YFSETQ. Trimming took 4 bases from V and 2 from J; bases not matched to a gene: 2. As concerns this clone: Its antigen is not identified.

Generated by immunoSEQ multiplex PCR, the TCRdb table keeps only in-frame clones and is missing some. The table includes 96,000 or so clones, roughly nine tenths detected once. The clonotype was recovered from an adult in good health. The specimen comprised peripheral blood, sampled on day 0 of AZD1222 vaccination. This chain uses TRBV5-1 with TRBJ2-1; 11 bases are a match to TRBD2. In DNA, the CDR3 is TGCGCCAGCAGCCTGACTAGCGGGACCTACAATGAGCAGTTCTTC. The encoded protein is CASSLTSGTYNEQFF.